A selection of T cell receptor beta chains follows, all from one sample in a study of cytomegalovirus exposure and HLA in healthy donors. Profiling relied on immunoSEQ multiplex PCR, and the TCRdb table lists in-frame clones only, not all of them. Here the sample spans about 160,000 clones, more than 80% being singletons. Material for sequencing was PBMCs. Receptors were obtained from a woman aged 18-35 years in good health and CMV-seronegative. CDR3s include the opening cysteine and the closing phenylalanine or tryptophan. The D gene is left open where the match is weak. Where a row states a size, it is once, few, many or the class of an expanded clone; other rows omit it.

CASSTQQGSYEQYF	TGTGCCAGCAGCACCCAACAGGGATCCTACGAGCAGTACTTC	NA	TRBJ2-7	14	TRBV5-6	NA
CASSLLRPTGVTSPLHF	TGTGCCAGCAGTTTACTTCGCCCGACAGGGGTTACCTCACCCCTCCACTTT	NA	TRBJ1-6	17	TRBV27	TRBD1
CASSAFTDTSGGVKTQYF	TGTGCCAGCAGTGCCTTTACAGACACTAGCGGGGGGGTCAAGACGCAGTATTTT	once	TRBJ2-3	18	TRBV6-1	TRBD2
CASSLGGRALSGANVLTF	TGTGCCAGCAGCTTAGGCGGGAGGGCCCTCAGCGGGGCCAACGTCCTGACTTTC	NA	TRBJ2-6	18	TRBV13	TRBD2
CASGSVGGRWNTEAFF	TGTGCCAGCGGGTCTGTAGGGGGCCGTTGGAACACTGAAGCTTTCTTT	NA	TRBJ1-1	16	TRBV2	TRBD1
CASSYSNYRINYGYTF	TGTGCCAGCAGTTACTCGAACTACAGGATAAACTATGGCTACACCTTC	NA	TRBJ1-2	16	TRBV6-6	NA
CASSPGGRNEAFF	TGTGCCAGCAGCCCGGGGGGCAGGAATGAAGCTTTCTTT	few	TRBJ1-1	13	TRBV5-4	NA
CASSPHPAAGGLNEQFF	TGCGCCAGCAGCCCCCACCCGGCGGCGGGGGGGCTAAATGAGCAGTTCTTC	NA	TRBJ2-1	17	TRBV4-1	TRBD2
CASSQTGGNEQYF	TGTGCCAGCAGCCAGACGGGGGGCAACGAGCAGTACTTC	NA	TRBJ2-7	13	TRBV7-6	NA
CASSFSTGGSSGNEKLFF	TGTGCCAGCAGCTTCTCCACAGGGGGCTCGTCGGGTAATGAAAAACTGTTTTTT	NA	TRBJ1-4	18	TRBV4-2	TRBD1
CASSAGQSAVYGYTF	TGTGCCAGCAGCGCCGGACAGTCAGCTGTCTATGGCTACACCTTC	NA	TRBJ1-2	15	TRBV9	NA
CASSPMIGTGWTDTQYF	TGTGCCAGCTCACCAATGATAGGGACAGGGTGGACAGATACGCAGTATTTT	NA	TRBJ2-3	17	TRBV18	TRBD1
CASSSGNSGGLGEQFF	TGCGCCAGCAGCTCCGGCAATTCGGGAGGACTGGGTGAGCAGTTCTTC	few	TRBJ2-1	16	TRBV5-1	TRBD2
CASSVSSGSTDTQYF	TGTGCCAGCAGCGTATCCAGCGGGAGCACAGATACGCAGTATTTT	NA	TRBJ2-3	15	TRBV9	NA
CASSQSGWEQYF	TGTGCCAGCAGCCAGTCAGGGTGGGAGCAGTACTTC	NA	TRBJ2-7	12	TRBV4-2	NA
CASSLDGQEAFF	TGTGCCAGCAGTCTCGATGGACAAGAAGCTTTCTTT	NA	TRBJ1-1	12	TRBV27	NA
CASSLGQGGNEQFF	TGCGCCAGCAGCCTGGGACAGGGTGGCAATGAGCAGTTCTTC	NA	TRBJ2-1	14	TRBV5-1	TRBD1
CASSLPLAPGELFF	TGTGCCAGCAGCTTGCCATTAGCGCCCGGGGAGCTGTTTTTT	NA	TRBJ2-2	14	TRBV5-6	NA
CASSEHSGIQETQYF	TGTGCCAGCAGTGAGCATAGCGGTATCCAAGAGACCCAGTACTTC	NA	TRBJ2-5	15	TRBV6-1	NA
CASPSLPQHF	TGTGCCAGCCCCTCCTTGCCCCAGCATTTT	NA	TRBJ1-5	10	TRBV5-4	NA
CASSPQGDTEAFF	TGTGCCAGTAGTCCACAGGGGGACACTGAAGCTTTCTTT	NA	TRBJ1-1	13	TRBV19	TRBD1
CASSVEYHPTGELFF	TGTGCCAGCAGTGTCGAGTACCATCCCACCGGGGAGCTGTTTTTT	NA	TRBJ2-2	15	TRBV2	NA
CASSAGGTGYNEQFF	TGTGCCAGCAGTGCCGGCGGGACAGGATACAATGAGCAGTTCTTC	NA	TRBJ2-1	15	TRBV6-1	TRBD1
CASSSRQENNEQFF	TGTGCCAGCAGCTCGAGACAGGAAAACAATGAGCAGTTCTTC	NA	TRBJ2-1	14	TRBV7-9	NA
CASSKTEEALNEQYF	TGTGCCAGCAGTAAGACCGAGGAGGCGTTGAACGAGCAGTACTTC	NA	TRBJ2-7	15	TRBV5-4	NA
CAITSGTANSPLHF	TGTGCCATCACCTCCGGGACAGCGAATTCACCCCTCCACTTT	NA	TRBJ1-6	14	TRBV6-1	TRBD1
CASSVGSIRDTEAFF	TGTGCCAGCAGCGTAGGATCCATCCGCGACACTGAAGCTTTCTTT	NA	TRBJ1-1	15	TRBV9	NA
CAIRAARGYTF	TGTGCCATCAGAGCGGCACGCGGCTACACCTTC	NA	TRBJ1-2	11	TRBV10-3	NA
CASSARGLYEQYF	TGTGCCAGCAGTGCCAGGGGGCTTTACGAGCAGTACTTC	NA	TRBJ2-7	13	TRBV28	TRBD1
CASSVGQAVYHEQFF	TGTGCCAGCAGCGTAGGGCAGGCTGTCTACCATGAGCAGTTCTTC	NA	TRBJ2-1	15	TRBV9	NA
CASSQQQGAGRAYEQYF	TGCGCCAGCAGCCAACAACAGGGGGCGGGTAGAGCATACGAGCAGTACTTC	NA	TRBJ2-7	17	TRBV4-1	TRBD1
CSSSRNERFTGELFF	TGTTCCAGCAGCCGTAATGAGCGGTTCACCGGGGAGCTGTTTTTT	few	TRBJ2-2	15	TRBV7-9	NA
CATRQVGANVLTF	TGTGCCACCCGACAGGTGGGGGCCAACGTCCTGACTTTC	NA	TRBJ2-6	13	TRBV27	NA
CASSAIAGALSYEQYF	TGTGCCAGCAGCGCCATAGCGGGAGCTCTTAGCTACGAGCAGTACTTC	NA	TRBJ2-7	16	TRBV9	TRBD2
CASSRRGQKVPGELLF	TGTGCCAGCAGCCGCCGGGGACAGAAAGTGCCCGGGGAGCTGCTTTTT	NA	TRBJ2-2	16	TRBV5-6	TRBD1
CASSEGQINSPLHF	TGTGCCAGCAGCGAGGGACAGATTAATTCACCCCTCCACTTT	NA	TRBJ1-6	14	TRBV9	TRBD1
CSSSLEGSYEQYF	TGTTCCAGCAGCTTGGAGGGCTCCTACGAGCAGTACTTC	NA	TRBJ2-7	13	TRBV7-9	NA